This paragraph covers one T cell receptor (beta chain) sequence. Its antigen is unidentified. One end of the junction varies from germline; a read error may be responsible. The sample's time point: late sampling 161 to 241 days after vaccination in a few convalescent patients. Treatment described: roughly 10-day PBMC culture with coronavirus spike peptide pools or control peptides (ViraFEST assay). These data belong to a study of vaccination and CD4 T cells after COVID-19. Findings of the study overall: Convalescent patients had a median roughly 86% of post-vaccine SARS-CoV-2-reactive clones that were detected only after vaccination, not before it.

With the Oncomine TCR Beta short-read assay, DNA from cultured CD4+ T cells was sequenced. TCRdb analysed the PCR reads with MiXCR anew, one entry per CDR3 protein. Of approximately 27,000 distinct CDR3 sequences in the sample, under 40% were seen once. Germline V gene lookup returns CDR1 LNHNV and CDR2 YYDKDF (reference sequence). This CDR3 spans 17 amino acids. The clonotype originates from a human donor who had recovered from COVID-19. The genes are TRBV15 and TRBJ2-2; D is unresolved. The sequencing used CD4+ T cells from blood, cultured in vitro, collected about 7 months after SARS-CoV-2 vaccination. The CDR3 DNA is TGTGCCACCAGCAGAGATAGAGGAAGGACGAACGCCGGGGAGCTGTTTTTT. This encodes CATSRDRGRTNAGELFF.